The present entry profiles one TCR beta chain with its context. Its antigen is currently unknown. This specimen belongs to a study of human thymus T cells. Overall study findings and caveats: Repertoires sampled from thymus and blood appeared biased in V and J gene usage.

Trimming took 10 bases from V and 7 from J; bases not matched to a gene: 19. Germline CDR1 and CDR2: MDHEN and SYDVKM. The CDR3 length is 16 residues. Corrective heart surgery yielded the resections from which the thymus tissue came. The data were produced by immunoSEQ multiplex PCR, yet TCRdb's version contains in-frame clones alone and is incomplete. The profile shows tens of thousands of clones, 85% to 95% of them singletons. The sequencing sample was made of thymus tissue. The rearrangement uses TRBV28 and TRBJ2-1, with 7 bases lining up with TRBD2. This sequence was found in a girl under three years old with a congenital heart defect but otherwise immunologically healthy. The CDR3 spells CATRLSHGREYNEQFF. For the CDR3, the DNA is TGTGCCACCCGTTTATCTCATGGGCGGGAGTATAATGAGCAGTTCTTC.